These 26 T cell receptor beta chains were sequenced from one sample in a study of cytomegalovirus exposure and HLA in healthy donors (dated by TCRdb to 2015 to 2018). Library method: the immunoSEQ multiplex PCR assay. A mixture of 60 forward primers for TCR Vbeta segments and 13 reverse primers for TCR Jbeta segments was used in the multiplex PCR. Here the immuneACCESS table is served through TCRdb, limited to in-frame sequences with V and J called. Missing clones are a known gap in these copies; in checked studies unresolved V genes cover under half, and the rest lacks a known reason. Recorded for this sample are 110,000 or so clones; around 75% of them occurred a single time. 2.1% of the sample lies in the top ten. What was sequenced was PBMCs. The receptors stem from a man aged 30 to 45 in good health and CMV-seronegative.

The chain joins TRBV4-1 to TRBJ2-7; tentative D call: TRBD1 (6 bases). The CDR3 has 13 residues. Germline CDR1 MGHRA, CDR2 YSYEKL. Trimming removed 3 bases at V and 5 bases at J, with 11 bases between. The CDR3 region has the DNA TGCGCCAGCAGCCACAGGGGCGGCCACGAGCAGTACTTC. Residues: CASSHRGGHEQYF.

The J gene is TRBJ2-2, the V gene TRBV19; TRBD2 matches at 7 bases. J lost 7 bases, V lost 5 bases, and 10 bases had no gene match. This CDR3 is built from 15 residues. CDR1 and CDR2 (germline): LNHDA, SQIVND (reference sequence). The CDR3 bases are TGTGCCAGTAGTTCGTGGGAGGGCCTTGGCGGGGAGCTGTTTTTT. It specifies CASSSWEGLGGELFF.

Written as DNA, the CDR3 is TGCGCCAGCAGTGAGCCCGGGGGAGATGAAAAACTGTTTTTT. Residues: CASSEPGGDEKLFF. The rearrangement uses TRBV10-1 and TRBJ1-4; possibly TRBD1 for D (5 bases). Deletions cut 2 bases from V and 6 bases from J, with 10 bases between. Germline lookup yields CDR1 WNHNN and CDR2 SYGVQD (reference sequence). This CDR3 has 14 amino acids.

The V and J genes are TRBV30 and TRBJ1-4; 7 bases are shared with TRBD1. Germline lookup yields CDR1 GTSNPN and CDR2 SVGIG (reference sequence). V dropped 6 bases and J dropped 7; count of bases not matched to a gene: 11. The CDR3 loop spans 14 amino acids. CDR3 DNA sequence: TGTGCCTGCCAATCTACAGGGGTCAGTGAAAAACTGTTTTTT. It encodes CACQSTGVSEKLFF.

This clone appeared a single time. CDR3 protein: CSVSPGGSQPQHF. As DNA, the CDR3 is TGCAGCGTTTCCCCCGGGGGGAGTCAGCCCCAGCATTTT. The V gene is TRBV29-1, the J gene TRBJ1-5; perhaps TRBD1 as D (5 bases). Germline CDR1 SQVTM, CDR2 ANQGSEA. The length of the CDR3 is 13 residues. Trimming cost V 5 bases and J 6 bases, with 14 bases left between them. The variable domain in full, with the rest retrieved from reference TRBV29-1 and TRBJ1-5, is SAVISQKPSRDICQRGTSLTIQCQVDSQVTMMFWYRQQPGQSLTLIATANQGSEATYESGFVIDKFPISRPNLTFSTLTVSNMSPEDSSIYLCSVSPGGSQPQHFGDGTRLSIL.

The rearrangement uses TRBV5-1 and TRBJ1-2, with D perhaps matching TRBD1 (6 bases). V was pared by 2 bases and J by 7 bases, with 12 bases between. Germline V gene lookup returns CDR1 SGHRS and CDR2 YFSETQ. The CDR3 runs to 13 residues. Here the CDR3 reads CASSLADSCGYTF. For the CDR3, the DNA is TGCGCCAGCAGCTTAGCGGACAGCTGTGGCTACACCTTC.

This CDR3 is CASSLNRVTEAFF. CDR3 DNA sequence: TGTGCCAGCAGCTTAAACAGGGTCACTGAAGCTTTCTTT. The chain carries TRBV5-4 and TRBJ1-1; perhaps TRBD1 as D (6 bases). Germline-derived CDR1 and CDR2 are SGHNT and YYREEE (reference sequence). Trimming pared 2 bases from V and 4 bases from J, leaving 9 bases between. The CDR3 contains 13 residues.

Concerning this clone: Mismatch with germline at one junction end may stem from a read error. The chain has TRBV5-1 and TRBJ1-2; perhaps TRBD1 as D (5 bases). Germline CDR1 and CDR2: SGHRS and YFSETQ. The CDR3 runs to 17 residues. Here the CDR3 DNA reads TGCGTCAGCAGCTTGGGGTTTGTAGGGGCCGCAGGGTATGGCTACACCTTC. Encoded protein: CVSSLGFVGAAGYGYTF.

The chain recombines TRBV28 with TRBJ2-5; tentatively, D is TRBD2 (6 bases). The CDR3 consists of 14 residues. Germline V lookup: CDR1 MDHEN, CDR2 SYDVKM. The V and J ends lost 7 bases and 3 bases respectively, with 15 bases between them. The chain's CDR3 is CASTSRVAEETQYF. As DNA, the CDR3 is TGTGCCAGCACCTCGAGGGTAGCGGAAGAGACCCAGTACTTC.

The chain recombines TRBV6-5 with TRBJ2-7; the match to TRBD2 covers 7 bases. The CDR3 consists of 15 residues. Trimming cost V 0 bases and J 3 bases; bases outside gene matches: 5. CDR1 is MNHEY and CDR2 is SVGAGI in the germline V gene. CDR3 region: CASSYSLASNYEQYF. The CDR3 region has the DNA TGTGCCAGCAGTTACTCACTAGCGAGTAACTACGAGCAGTACTTC.

The chain recombines TRBV6-6 with TRBJ2-7, with D possibly TRBD2 on 5 matching bases. The germline CDR1 and CDR2 sequences are MNHNY and SVGAGI (reference sequence). V lost 4 bases and J 2 bases, leaving 12 bases between the germline ends. The CDR3 length is 14 residues. CDR3 in amino acids: CASSFNLGTYEQYF. The CDR3, as DNA: TGTGCCAGCAGTTTTAATCTCGGGACCTACGAGCAGTACTTC.

The chain joins TRBV7-2 to TRBJ1-3; D not resolved. CDR1 and CDR2 (germline): SGHTA, FQGNSA. The germline V and J ends were trimmed by 3 bases and 0 bases, with 6 bases remaining between them. There are 14 residues in the CDR3. The CDR3 spells CASSFRSSGNTIYF. The CDR3, as DNA: TGTGCCAGCAGCTTTAGGAGCTCTGGAAACACCATATATTTT.

The gene calls are TRBV6-1 and TRBJ2-5; D remains ambiguous. The CDR3 consists of 11 residues. V was pared by 7 bases and J by 2 bases, with 5 bases between. In germline, CDR1 is MNHNS, CDR2 SASEGT. CDR3 protein: CASIRQETQYF. CDR3 coding DNA: TGTGCCAGCATCAGACAAGAGACCCAGTACTTC.

The genes are TRBV29-1 and TRBJ2-5; TRBD2 matches 14 bases. CDR3 length: 17 amino acids. Germline V lookup: CDR1 SQVTM, CDR2 ANQGSEA. Trimming removed 1 base from V and 2 bases from J; junction bases left unmatched: 6. CDR3 DNA sequence: TGCAGCGTTGAAGCTGGACTAGCGGGAGGTTTACAAGAGACCCAGTACTTC. Protein: CSVEAGLAGGLQETQYF.

The chain carries TRBV9 and TRBJ1-1; the D gene is possibly TRBD1 (6 bases). Germline V gene data show CDR1 as SGDLS and CDR2 as YYNGEE. The ends were cut back, 3 bases at V and 6 bases at J, with 12 bases in the middle. The CDR3 loop spans 13 amino acids. The CDR3, as DNA: TGTGCCAGCAGCGAGGGATACAGGGCTGAAGCTTTCTTT. The encoded protein is CASSEGYRAEAFF.

V usage is TRBV5-4 and J usage is TRBJ2-5, with 7 bases identical to TRBD2. Germline V gene data show CDR1 as SGHNT and CDR2 as YYREEE (reference sequence). J lost 0 bases, V lost 6 bases, and 5 bases had no gene match. This CDR3 comprises 14 residues. CDR3 residues: CASNLGGYQETQYF. The CDR3 coding sequence is TGTGCCAGCAACCTCGGGGGGTACCAAGAGACCCAGTACTTC.

This clone was observed a few times. This sequence joins TRBV7-2 and TRBJ2-1, with D uncertain. The CDR3 length is 13 residues. Per germline, CDR1 SGHTA and CDR2 FQGNSA. The V end lost 3 bases, the J end lost 5 bases, and 8 bases lay between the germline ends. CDR3 nucleotide sequence: TGTGCCAGCAGCTTCTACCTGAACAATGAGCAGTTCTTC. Amino acids: CASSFYLNNEQFF. The entire variable domain, with the rest obtained from reference TRBV7-2 and TRBJ2-1, is as follows: GAGVSQSPSNKVTEKGKDVELRCDPISGHTALYWYRQSLGQGLEFLIYFQGNSAPDKSGLPSDRFSAERTGGSVSTLTIQRTQQEDSAVYLCASSFYLNNEQFFGPGTRLTVL.

This chain uses TRBV2 with TRBJ2-7; 9 bases fit TRBD2. Germline V lookup: CDR1 SNHLY, CDR2 FYNNEI. The V segment lost 0 bases and the J segment 3 bases; nucleotides outside the gene matches: 6. The length of the CDR3 is 16 residues. The DNA for the CDR3 is TGTGCCAGCAGTGAAGCGCTTAGCGGGAGTGTCTACGAGCAGTACTTC. It yields the protein CASSEALSGSVYEQYF.

The rearrangement joins TRBV6-5 to TRBJ2-3; 8 nucleotides line up with TRBD1. The CDR3 has 12 amino acids. V trimming: 9 bases; J trimming: 10 bases; junction bases outside the gene matches: 9. Per germline, CDR1 MNHEY and CDR2 SVGAGI. CDR3 in DNA: TGTGCCAGTACGACTGCAGGGGGCCCGCAGTATTTT. Protein product: CASTTAGGPQYF.

This clone was observed once. The chain links TRBV29-1 to TRBJ2-7, with D possibly matching TRBD2 (5 bases). Germline V lookup: CDR1 SQVTM, CDR2 ANQGSEA. The germline V and J ends were trimmed by 4 bases and 3 bases, with 13 bases remaining between them. This CDR3 is built from 13 residues. The CDR3 loop is CSVVREGGYEQYF. The CDR3 nucleotides read TGCAGCGTTGTACGAGAAGGAGGCTACGAGCAGTACTTC.

This chain uses TRBV10-3 with TRBJ2-6; D not certain. The CDR3 runs to 15 residues. Trimming removed 3 bases from V and 4 bases from J, with 10 bases in between. CDR1 and CDR2 from the germline V gene are ENHRY and SYGVKD. In DNA, the CDR3 is TGTGCCATCAGTGAACCGGTGTCGGGGGCCAACGTCCTGACTTTC. It specifies CAISEPVSGANVLTF.

In its sample, this clone was seen once. The chain carries TRBV10-3 and TRBJ2-2, with D possibly TRBD1 on 5 matching bases. The germline V and J ends were trimmed by 4 bases and 0 bases, with 12 bases remaining between them. The CDR3 totals 16 residues. Germline lookup yields CDR1 ENHRY and CDR2 SYGVKD. The CDR3 region is CAISGGQGTNTGELFF. CDR3 bases: TGTGCCATCAGTGGAGGCCAGGGAACGAACACCGGGGAGCTGTTTTTT.

This clone was seen a single time. V usage is TRBV14 and J usage is TRBJ2-5, with 12 bases that match TRBD2. Germline V gene lookup returns CDR1 SGHDN and CDR2 FVKESK. With 4 bases clipped from V and 3 bases from J, the junction kept 6 bases outside the gene matches. The CDR3 has 16 amino acids. CDR3 in DNA: TGTGCCAGCAGCCCGGGACTAGCGGGCCGAAAAGAGACCCAGTACTTC. Amino acids: CASSPGLAGRKETQYF.

CDR3 sequence: CASSPGAGTGAVGPYGYTF. CDR3 sequence (DNA): TGTGCCAGCAGCCCGGGAGCCGGGACAGGGGCCGTCGGACCCTATGGCTACACCTTC. The gene calls are TRBV7-9 and TRBJ1-2; 10 bases match TRBD1. The CDR3 spans 19 residues. Germline CDR1 SEHNR, CDR2 FQNEAQ (reference sequence). Trimming at V came to 5 bases and at J to 4 bases, leaving 19 bases not matched to a gene.

This clone was found a few times. The CDR3 here is CASSSDITGEGEQFF. The CDR3 DNA reads TGTGCCAGCAGCTCGGACATTACTGGAGAAGGTGAGCAGTTCTTC. This chain links TRBV5-4 with TRBJ2-1, with D perhaps matching TRBD1 (5 bases). The germline gives CDR1 SGHNT, CDR2 YYREEE (reference sequence). The CDR3 is 15 residues long. V was pared by 3 bases and J by 9 bases, with 19 bases between.

In this sample, this clone turned up once. This chain joins TRBV2 and TRBJ1-2, with TRBD1 identical over 7 bases. The length of the CDR3 is 11 residues. CDR1 and CDR2 from the germline V gene are SNHLY and FYNNEI. Germline trimming cut 3 bases from V and 11 bases from J; bases unmatched to any gene: 3. The CDR3 region is CASSENRGYTF. In DNA form, the CDR3 reads TGTGCCAGCAGTGAGAACAGGGGATACACCTTC.